The clone carrying this T cell receptor beta chain was seen just once. The data are from a study of immune evolution from preneoplasia to lung adenocarcinoma. Macro-dissection enriched premalignant or tumor cells before nucleic acid extraction. Germline CDR1 is SGHAT and CDR2 is FQNNGV. There are 16 residues in the CDR3. Germline trimming cut 1 base from V and 5 bases from J; bases unmatched to any gene: 9. The table came from immunoSEQ multiplex PCR; TCRdb's copy has only in-frame clones and leaves some out. The sample lists about 4,000 clones, just over 85% occurring once. The source of this sequence is a person aged 65 to 85 with lung adenocarcinoma. J is TRBJ2-5 and V is TRBV11-2; 8 bases line up with TRBD2. The sample consisted of FFPE minimally invasive lung adenocarcinoma tissue. In DNA, the CDR3 is TGTGCCAGCAGCTTAGGTGTGGCGGGAGGAAGGGAGACCCAGTACTTC. Its translation is CASSLGVAGGRETQYF.